One sample yielded the 15 T cell receptor beta chains listed below, sequenced in a study of beta chain features in type 1 diabetes (dated by TCRdb to the late 2010s). Preparation of the library involved the immunoSEQ multiplex PCR assay. All of the isolated RNA was reverse transcribed with the High Capacity cDNA Reverse Transcription Kit, so expressed TCRB transcripts were sequenced. TCRdb stores this immuneACCESS table with in-frame sequences only. Part of the clones is absent; in the studies checked, under half of the shortfall reflects unresolved V genes, and no reason is known for the rest. This sample is represented by hundreds of thousands of clones; less than 15% of them were singletons. The ten top clones hold approximately 6.7% of the sample. The specimen sequenced was central memory CD4+ T cells from blood. These receptors were obtained from a man aged 25 to 40 in good health.

This chain connects TRBV27 to TRBJ2-2, with 14 bases lining up with TRBD2. This CDR3 has 15 amino acids. The V gene end was trimmed by 6 bases and the J gene end by 3 bases; junction bases not matched to a gene: 0. Germline V CDR1 and CDR2: MNHEY, SMNVEV (reference sequence). The CDR3, as DNA: TGTGCCAGCAGGGGACTAGCGGGAGACACCGGGGAGCTGTTTTTT. Translating it yields CASRGLAGDTGELFF.

The chain is built from TRBV14 and TRBJ2-5, with D perhaps matching TRBD1 (5 bases). Germline CDR1 SGHDN, CDR2 FVKESK. This CDR3 has 14 amino acids. The V end lost 1 base, the J end lost 1 base, and 7 bases lay between the germline ends. The CDR3 is CASSQGRGQETQYF. CDR3 DNA sequence: TGTGCCAGCAGCCAAGGAAGGGGCCAAGAGACCCAGTACTTC.

This clone was picked up many times. The same CDR3 is also encoded by other DNA sequences in this sample. The chain recombines TRBV7-2 with TRBJ2-1; 9 bases fit TRBD1. This CDR3 contains 16 residues. Trimming at V came to 5 bases and at J to 6 bases, leaving 11 bases not matched to a gene. Germline assignment: CDR1 SGHTA and CDR2 FQGNSA. CDR3 sequence: CASSTQTGGRVNEQFF. The CDR3 nucleotides read TGTGCCAGCAGCACCCAAACAGGGGGCAGAGTCAATGAGCAGTTCTTC.

This clone was observed a handful of times. This rearrangement joins TRBV28 to TRBJ2-5; a possible D gene is TRBD2 (6 bases). V dropped 2 bases and J dropped 4 bases, with 11 bases sitting between them. The CDR3 sequence is 14 residues long. From germline, CDR1 is MDHEN and CDR2 SYDVKM. The CDR3 protein is CASSLGGWGETQYF. The CDR3 nucleotides read TGTGCCAGCAGTTTAGGAGGGTGGGGAGAGACCCAGTACTTC.

A few counts support this clone. The V and J genes are TRBV5-4 and TRBJ2-7, with a tentative D call TRBD1 (5 bases). The germline V gene encodes CDR1 SGHNT and CDR2 YYREEE (reference sequence). CDR3 length: 14 residues. The ends were cut back, 1 base at V and 3 bases at J, with 11 bases in the middle. CDR3 in amino acids: CASSLSGRNYEQYF. The CDR3 DNA follows: TGTGCCAGCAGCTTGTCAGGGCGCAACTACGAGCAGTACTTC.

This rearrangement joins TRBV7-2 to TRBJ2-2; D call uncertain. V lost 5 bases and J 7 bases, leaving 17 bases between the germline ends. The germline V gene encodes CDR1 SGHTA and CDR2 FQGNSA. CDR3 length equals 15 residues. CDR3 nucleotide sequence: TGTGCCAGCAGCCCGCGACACGAACTATACGGGGAGCTGTTTTTT. It is translated as CASSPRHELYGELFF.

The chain carries TRBV20-1 and TRBJ1-2; 7 bases are shared with TRBD1. This CDR3 region has 11 residues. Trimming took 3 bases from V and 14 from J; bases not matched to a gene: 9. The germline CDR1 and CDR2 sequences are DFQATT and SNEGSKA (reference sequence). For the CDR3, the DNA is TGCAGTGCTAGTTCAGGGGGGGTTAAGACCTTC. Amino acids: CSASSGGVKTF.

The J gene is TRBJ2-6, the V gene TRBV7-2, with D perhaps TRBD2 (5 bases). Trimming removed 3 bases from V and 3 bases from J, with 15 bases in between. The CDR3 is 17 amino acids. In germline, CDR1 is SGHTA, CDR2 FQGNSA. As DNA, the CDR3 is TGTGCCAGCAGCTTGGCCGCGAGGGCCTTTGGGGCCAACGTCCTGACTTTC. Encoded protein: CASSLAARAFGANVLTF. Combining the CDR3 with reference TRBV7-2 and TRBJ2-6 gives the whole variable domain GAGVSQSPSNKVTEKGKDVELRCDPISGHTALYWYRQSLGQGLEFLIYFQGNSAPDKSGLPSDRFSAERTGGSVSTLTIQRTQQEDSAVYLCASSLAARAFGANVLTFGAGSRLTVL.

This clone was seen only a few times. This chain uses TRBV7-9 with TRBJ1-6; D uncertain. Trimming pared 7 bases from V and 7 bases from J, leaving 11 bases between. Germline V CDR1 and CDR2: SEHNR, FQNEAQ (reference sequence). The CDR3 loop spans 13 amino acids. The CDR3: CASTPSGNSPLHF. As DNA, the CDR3 is TGTGCCAGCACCCCCTCGGGGAATTCACCCCTCCACTTT.

Only a few counts were recorded for this clone. The chain couples TRBV5-6 to TRBJ2-6; D unclear. Trimming took off 3 bases at V and 0 bases at J, with 10 bases between the two ends. The CDR3 is 16 residues long. From germline, CDR1 is SGHDT and CDR2 YYEEEE. The CDR3 DNA reads TGTGCCAGCAGCTCCTTGGTTGGCTCTGGGGCCAACGTCCTGACTTTC. Its translation: CASSSLVGSGANVLTF.

The table lists this clone with a few counts. The V gene is TRBV9, the J gene TRBJ1-2; D gene uncertain. The CDR3 is 14 amino acids. Trimming took 3 bases from V and 2 from J, leaving 11 bases between them. In germline, CDR1 is SGDLS, CDR2 YYNGEE. For the CDR3, the DNA is TGTGCCAGCAGCGCCCAAGAGATGAACTATGGCTACACCTTC. Translated, it gives CASSAQEMNYGYTF.

The chain uses TRBV18 and TRBJ2-1, with 9 bases that match TRBD1. The germline V gene encodes CDR1 KGHSH and CDR2 LQKENI. V dropped 0 bases and J dropped 3; count of bases not matched to a gene: 3. The CDR3 has 16 amino acids. The CDR3 loop is CASSPPETGGYNEQFF. The DNA of the CDR3 is TGTGCCAGCTCACCACCAGAGACAGGGGGCTACAATGAGCAGTTCTTC. The full variable domain, its missing parts supplied by reference TRBV18 and TRBJ2-1, is NAGVMQNPRHLVRRRGQEARLRCSPMKGHSHVYWYRQLPEEGLKFMVYLQKENIIDESGMPKERFSAEFPKEGPSILRIQQVVRGDSAAYFCASSPPETGGYNEQFFGPGTRLTVL.

This clone was seen more than once but under ten times. The chain has TRBV7-2 and TRBJ2-5; D gene ambiguous. Between the trimmed V and J ends, which lost 1 base and 3 bases, there was a span of 6 bases. Per the germline V gene, CDR1 is SGHTA and CDR2 is FQGNSA. This CDR3 spans 13 amino acids. The CDR3 nucleotides read TGTGCCAGCAGCTTAGGGATGAAAGAGACCCAGTACTTC. It is translated as CASSLGMKETQYF.

In this sample, this clone turned up a few times. The J gene is TRBJ2-7, the V gene TRBV5-1; a weak D match, TRBD1 (5 bases). The CDR3 consists of 14 residues. The germline CDR1 and CDR2 sequences are SGHRS and YFSETQ. The V and J ends lost 1 base and 4 bases respectively, with 12 bases between them. The CDR3 is CASSLRQGKYEQYF. CDR3 sequence (DNA): TGCGCCAGCAGCTTGAGGCAGGGCAAATACGAGCAGTACTTC.

V gene TRBV19 combines with J gene TRBJ1-6, with a possible D match to TRBD1 (5 bases). Between the trimmed V and J ends, which lost 2 bases and 5 bases, there was a span of 16 bases. CDR3 length: 17 amino acids. Germline loops: CDR1 LNHDA, CDR2 SQIVND (reference sequence). CDR3 sequence (DNA): TGTGCCAGTAGTATACTCCAGGGACTAGGGGATAATTCACCCCTCCACTTT. It specifies CASSILQGLGDNSPLHF. Based on the CDR3 plus reference TRBV19 and TRBJ1-6, the full variable domain is DGGITQSPKYLFRKEGQNVTLSCEQNLNHDAMYWYRQDPGQGLRLIYYSQIVNDFQKGDIAEGYSVSREKKESFPLTVTSAQKNPTAFYLCASSILQGLGDNSPLHFGNGTRLTVT.